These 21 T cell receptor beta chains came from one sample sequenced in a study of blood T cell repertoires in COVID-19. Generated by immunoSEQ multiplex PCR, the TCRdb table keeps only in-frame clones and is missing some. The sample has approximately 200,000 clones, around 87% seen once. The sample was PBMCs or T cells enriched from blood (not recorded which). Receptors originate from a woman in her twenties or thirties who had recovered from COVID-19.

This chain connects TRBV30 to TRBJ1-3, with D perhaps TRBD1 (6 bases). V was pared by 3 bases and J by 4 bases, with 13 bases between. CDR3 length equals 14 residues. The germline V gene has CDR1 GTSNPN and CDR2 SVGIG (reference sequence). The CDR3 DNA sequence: TGTGCCTGGAGCCCGGGACACCTAGGAAACACCATATATTTT. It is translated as CAWSPGHLGNTIYF.

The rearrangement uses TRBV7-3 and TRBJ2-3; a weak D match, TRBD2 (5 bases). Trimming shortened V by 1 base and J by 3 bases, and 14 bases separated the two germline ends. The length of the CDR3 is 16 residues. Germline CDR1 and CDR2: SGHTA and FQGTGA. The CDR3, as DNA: TGTGCCAGCAGCTTAATAGCGTCAGTAGGGACAGATACGCAGTATTTT. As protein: CASSLIASVGTDTQYF.

As DNA, the CDR3 is TGTGCCAGCTCACCAGACGCAGGGAACACTGAAGCTTTCTTT. The encoded protein is CASSPDAGNTEAFF. The chain joins TRBV18 to TRBJ1-1, with D hard to call. V lost 2 bases and J 1 base, leaving 8 bases between the germline ends. Germline V gene sequence: CDR1 KGHSH, CDR2 LQKENI. The CDR3 contains 14 residues.

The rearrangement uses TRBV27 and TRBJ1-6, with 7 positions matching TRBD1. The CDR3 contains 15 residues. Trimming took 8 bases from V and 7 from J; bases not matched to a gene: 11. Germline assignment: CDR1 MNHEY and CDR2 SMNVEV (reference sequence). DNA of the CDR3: TGTGCCAGCTTGCAGACAGGGCGCGTAAATTCACCCCTCCACTTT. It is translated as CASLQTGRVNSPLHF.

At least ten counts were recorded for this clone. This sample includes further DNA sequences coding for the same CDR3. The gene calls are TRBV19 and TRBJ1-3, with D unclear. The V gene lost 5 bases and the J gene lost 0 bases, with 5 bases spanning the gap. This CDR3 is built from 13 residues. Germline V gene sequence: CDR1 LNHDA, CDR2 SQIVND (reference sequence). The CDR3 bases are TGTGCCAGTAGTTCCAGCTCTGGAAACACCATATATTTT. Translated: CASSSSSGNTIYF. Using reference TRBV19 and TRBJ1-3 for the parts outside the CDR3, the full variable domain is DGGITQSPKYLFRKEGQNVTLSCEQNLNHDAMYWYRQDPGQGLRLIYYSQIVNDFQKGDIAEGYSVSREKKESFPLTVTSAQKNPTAFYLCASSSSSGNTIYFGEGSWLTVV.

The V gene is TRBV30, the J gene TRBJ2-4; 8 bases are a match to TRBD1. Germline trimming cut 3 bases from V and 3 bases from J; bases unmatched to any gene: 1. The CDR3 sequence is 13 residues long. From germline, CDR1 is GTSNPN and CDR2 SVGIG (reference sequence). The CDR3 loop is CAWRTGGKNIQYF. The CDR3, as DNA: TGTGCCTGGAGAACAGGGGGCAAAAACATTCAGTACTTC. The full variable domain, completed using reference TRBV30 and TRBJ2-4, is SQTIHQWPATLVQPVGSPLSLECTVEGTSNPNLYWYRQAAGRGLQLLFYSVGIGQISSEVPQNLSASRPQDRQFILSSKKLLLSDSGFYLCAWRTGGKNIQYFGAGTRLSVL.

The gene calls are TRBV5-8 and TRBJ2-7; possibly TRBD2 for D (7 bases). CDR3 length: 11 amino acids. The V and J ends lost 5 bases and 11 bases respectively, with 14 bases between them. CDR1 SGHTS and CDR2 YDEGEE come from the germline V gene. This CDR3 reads CASSMRGLKYF. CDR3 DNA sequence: TGTGCCAGCAGTATGCGGGGGCTGAAGTACTTC.

DNA of the CDR3: TGTGCCAGCAGTTACTCGTTTAGCGGGGGACCTACTAGCACAGATACGCAGTATTTT. It yields the protein CASSYSFSGGPTSTDTQYF. This chain links TRBV6-2 or TRBV6-3 with TRBJ2-3, with TRBD2 matching 9 bases. The CDR3 consists of 19 residues. J was trimmed by 0 bases and V by 0 bases; bases with no gene match: 10. From germline, CDR1 is MNHEY and CDR2 SVGEGT.

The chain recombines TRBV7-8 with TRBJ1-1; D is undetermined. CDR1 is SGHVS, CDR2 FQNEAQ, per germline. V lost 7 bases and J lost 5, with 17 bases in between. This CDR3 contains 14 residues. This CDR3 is CASNRDREGTEAFF. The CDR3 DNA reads TGTGCCAGCAACCGAGACCGTGAGGGTACTGAAGCTTTCTTT.

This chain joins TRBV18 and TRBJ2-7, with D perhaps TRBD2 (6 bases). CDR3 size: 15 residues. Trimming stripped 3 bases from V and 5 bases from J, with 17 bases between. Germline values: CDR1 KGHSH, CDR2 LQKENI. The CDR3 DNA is TGTGCCAGCTCACCCCTCCCGGACTACGGGAACGAGCAGTACTTC. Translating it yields CASSPLPDYGNEQYF.

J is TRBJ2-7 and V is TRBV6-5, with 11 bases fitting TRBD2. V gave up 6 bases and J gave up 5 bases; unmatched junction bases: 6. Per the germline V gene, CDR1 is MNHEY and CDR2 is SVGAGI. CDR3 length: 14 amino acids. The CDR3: CASSETSGAHEQYF. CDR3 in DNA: TGTGCCAGCAGCGAGACTAGCGGGGCCCACGAGCAGTACTTC.

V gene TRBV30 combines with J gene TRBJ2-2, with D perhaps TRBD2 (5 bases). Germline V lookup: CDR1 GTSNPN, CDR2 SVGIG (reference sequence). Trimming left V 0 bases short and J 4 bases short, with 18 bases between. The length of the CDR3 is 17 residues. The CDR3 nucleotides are TGTGCCTGGAGTGTACGGAGAGGAAGCGGAGCCACCGGGGAGCTGTTTTTT. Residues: CAWSVRRGSGATGELFF.

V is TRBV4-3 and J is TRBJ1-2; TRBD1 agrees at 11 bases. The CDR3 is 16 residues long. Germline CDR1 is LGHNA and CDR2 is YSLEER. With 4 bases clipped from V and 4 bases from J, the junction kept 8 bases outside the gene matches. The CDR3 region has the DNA TGCGCCAGCAGCCCCCCCGGGACAGGGGGGCCCTATGGCTACACCTTC. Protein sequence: CASSPPGTGGPYGYTF.

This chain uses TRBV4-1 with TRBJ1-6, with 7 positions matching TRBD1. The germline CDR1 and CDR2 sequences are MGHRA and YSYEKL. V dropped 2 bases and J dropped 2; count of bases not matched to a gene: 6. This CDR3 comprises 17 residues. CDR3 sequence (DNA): TGCGCCAGCAGCCAAAAGGAAGGACAGGCCTATAATTCACCCCTCCACTTT. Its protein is CASSQKEGQAYNSPLHF.

The CDR3 nucleotides are TGTGCCAGTAGCCCCTTCGGGGGGGGGAAAGGCTACACCTTC. It is translated as CASSPFGGGKGYTF. The V gene is TRBV19, the J gene TRBJ1-2; D may be TRBD1 (5 bases). The germline V gene has CDR1 LNHDA and CDR2 SQIVND (reference sequence). Trimming pared 6 bases from V and 8 bases from J, leaving 19 bases between. This CDR3 is 14 amino acids long. Full variable domain (remainder filled in from reference TRBV19 and TRBJ1-2): DGGITQSPKYLFRKEGQNVTLSCEQNLNHDAMYWYRQDPGQGLRLIYYSQIVNDFQKGDIAEGYSVSREKKESFPLTVTSAQKNPTAFYLCASSPFGGGKGYTFGSGTRLTVV.

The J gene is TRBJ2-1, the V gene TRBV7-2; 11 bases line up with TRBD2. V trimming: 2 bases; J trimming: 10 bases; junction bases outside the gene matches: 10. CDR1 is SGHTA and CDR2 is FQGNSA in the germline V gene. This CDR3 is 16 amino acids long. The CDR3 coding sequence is TGTGCCAGCAGCTTATATCTTAGCGGGAGGGCCCGGGAGCAGTTCTTC. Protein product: CASSLYLSGRAREQFF.

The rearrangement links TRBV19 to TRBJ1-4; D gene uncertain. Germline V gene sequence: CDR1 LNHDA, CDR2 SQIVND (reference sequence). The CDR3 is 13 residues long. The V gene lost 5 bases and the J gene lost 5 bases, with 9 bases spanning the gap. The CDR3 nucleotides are TGTGCCAGTAGTGTCGACTGGAATGAAAAACTGTTTTTT. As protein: CASSVDWNEKLFF.

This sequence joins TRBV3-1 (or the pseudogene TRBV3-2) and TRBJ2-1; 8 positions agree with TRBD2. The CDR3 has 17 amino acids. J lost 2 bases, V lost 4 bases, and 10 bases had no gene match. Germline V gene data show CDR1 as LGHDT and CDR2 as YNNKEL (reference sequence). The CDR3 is CASSPSPRGVTYNEQFF. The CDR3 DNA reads TGTGCCAGCAGCCCCTCACCGCGGGGGGTCACCTACAATGAGCAGTTCTTC.

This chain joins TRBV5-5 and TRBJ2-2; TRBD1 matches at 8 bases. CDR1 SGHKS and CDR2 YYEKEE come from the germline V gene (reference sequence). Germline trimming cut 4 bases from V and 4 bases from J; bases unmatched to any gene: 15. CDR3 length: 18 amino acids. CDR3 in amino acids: CASSPPDRELAGTGELFF. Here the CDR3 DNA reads TGTGCCAGCAGCCCCCCGGACAGGGAGTTGGCGGGCACCGGGGAGCTGTTTTTT.

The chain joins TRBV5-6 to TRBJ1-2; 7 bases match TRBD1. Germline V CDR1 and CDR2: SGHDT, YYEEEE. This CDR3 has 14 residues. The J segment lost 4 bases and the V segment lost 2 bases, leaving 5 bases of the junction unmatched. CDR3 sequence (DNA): TGTGCCAGCAGCTTCCGGGACAGATCCTATGGCTACACCTTC. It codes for CASSFRDRSYGYTF.

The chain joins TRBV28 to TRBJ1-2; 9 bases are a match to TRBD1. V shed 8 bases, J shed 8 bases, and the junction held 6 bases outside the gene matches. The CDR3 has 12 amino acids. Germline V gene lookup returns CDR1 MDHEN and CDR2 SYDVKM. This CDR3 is CASLTGGLGYTF. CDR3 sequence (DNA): TGTGCCAGCCTGACAGGGGGTTTAGGCTACACCTTC.